Many counts were recorded for the clone carrying this T cell receptor beta chain. Its antigen is unknown. The data are from a study of metastatic and nonmetastatic thyroid tumors. Background on the study: The authors compared repertoires across blood and tumor or nodule tissue from malignant and benign thyroid patients.

In the original processing: Built for papillary thyroid cancer, a distant-metastasis classifier drew on CDR3 differences across clinicopathological groups. TCRdb reanalyzed the PCR reads with MiXCR. What appears here as the V and J calls and clone size reflects TCRdb's work, not the paper's. This sample has about 47,000 clones; approximately 24% occur once, and the top ten carry around 3%. Findings and limits, study-wide: Benign nodules were reported to have significantly lower TCR beta diversity than malignant thyroid tumors, in blood and tumor.

The germline gives CDR1 DFQATT, CDR2 SNEGSKA (reference sequence). Trimming at V came to 0 bases and at J to 4 bases, leaving 8 bases not matched to a gene. The CDR3 consists of 16 residues. None of the patients had undergone any treatment ahead of thyroid surgery. The chain carries TRBV20-1 and TRBJ2-1, with 8 bases that match TRBD2. This receptor was taken from a male donor with papillary thyroid cancer or a benign thyroid nodule (not recorded which). Some clones in this sample may be carry-over from other donors' samples. Sequenced sample: blood. CDR3 in DNA: TGCAGTGCTAGAGATCCGGGGGGGAAGGCATACAATGAGCAGTTCTTC. Translated, it gives CSARDPGGKAYNEQFF.